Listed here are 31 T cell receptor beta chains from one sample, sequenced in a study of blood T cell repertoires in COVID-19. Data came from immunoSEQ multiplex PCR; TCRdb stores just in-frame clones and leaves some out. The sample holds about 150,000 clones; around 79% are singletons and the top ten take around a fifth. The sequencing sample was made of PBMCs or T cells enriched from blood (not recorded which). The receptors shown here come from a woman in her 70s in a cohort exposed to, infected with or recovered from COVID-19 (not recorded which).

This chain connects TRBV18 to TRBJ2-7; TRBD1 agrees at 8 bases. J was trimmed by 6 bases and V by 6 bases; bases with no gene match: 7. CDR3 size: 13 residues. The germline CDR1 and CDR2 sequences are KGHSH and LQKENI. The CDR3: CASSTDRAGEQYF. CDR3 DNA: TGTGCCAGCTCGACGGACAGGGCAGGCGAGCAGTACTTC.

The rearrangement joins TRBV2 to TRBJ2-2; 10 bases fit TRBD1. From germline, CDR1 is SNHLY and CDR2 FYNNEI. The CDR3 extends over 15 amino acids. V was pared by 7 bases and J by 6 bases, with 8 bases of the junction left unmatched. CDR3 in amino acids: CASNRDRGRSGELFF. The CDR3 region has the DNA TGTGCCAGCAATAGGGACAGGGGAAGGTCCGGGGAGCTGTTTTTT.

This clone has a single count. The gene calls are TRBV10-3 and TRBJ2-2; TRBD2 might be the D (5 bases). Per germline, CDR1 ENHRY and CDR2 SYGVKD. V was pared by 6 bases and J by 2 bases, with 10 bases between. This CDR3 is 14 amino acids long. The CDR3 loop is CAIRDFINTGELFF. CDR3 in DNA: TGTGCCATCAGGGACTTCATAAACACCGGGGAGCTGTTTTTT.

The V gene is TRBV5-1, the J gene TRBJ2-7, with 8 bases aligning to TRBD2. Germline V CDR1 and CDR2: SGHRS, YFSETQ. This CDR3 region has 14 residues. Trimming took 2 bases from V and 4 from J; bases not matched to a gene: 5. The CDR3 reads CASSFTSGPYEQYF. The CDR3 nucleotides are TGCGCCAGCAGCTTCACTAGCGGACCTTACGAGCAGTACTTC.

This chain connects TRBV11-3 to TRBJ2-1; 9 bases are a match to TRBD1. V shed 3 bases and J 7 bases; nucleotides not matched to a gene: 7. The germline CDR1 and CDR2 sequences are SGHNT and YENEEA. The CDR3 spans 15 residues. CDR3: CASSFRGTGTNEQFF. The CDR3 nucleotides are TGTGCCAGCAGCTTTCGCGGGACAGGGACGAATGAGCAGTTCTTC.

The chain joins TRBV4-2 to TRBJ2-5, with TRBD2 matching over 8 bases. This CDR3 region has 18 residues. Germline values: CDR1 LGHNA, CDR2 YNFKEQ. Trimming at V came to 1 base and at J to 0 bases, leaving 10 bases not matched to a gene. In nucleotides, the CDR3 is TGTGCCAGCAGCCAAGCGGGGGGGGCGGGATCGTACCAAGAGACCCAGTACTTC. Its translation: CASSQAGGAGSYQETQYF.

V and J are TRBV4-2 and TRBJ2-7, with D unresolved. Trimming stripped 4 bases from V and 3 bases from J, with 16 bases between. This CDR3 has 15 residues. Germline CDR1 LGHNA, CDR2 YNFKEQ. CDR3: CASSLALNSFYEQYF. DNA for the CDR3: TGTGCCAGCAGCCTCGCCCTCAACTCATTCTACGAGCAGTACTTC.

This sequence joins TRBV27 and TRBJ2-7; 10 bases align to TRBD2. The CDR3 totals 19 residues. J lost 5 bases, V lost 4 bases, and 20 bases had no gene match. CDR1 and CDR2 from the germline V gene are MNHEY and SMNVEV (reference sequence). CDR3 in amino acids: CASSSGQELSSGRSDEQYF. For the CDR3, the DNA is TGTGCCAGCAGTTCTGGACAGGAGCTATCTAGCGGGAGATCTGACGAGCAGTACTTC.

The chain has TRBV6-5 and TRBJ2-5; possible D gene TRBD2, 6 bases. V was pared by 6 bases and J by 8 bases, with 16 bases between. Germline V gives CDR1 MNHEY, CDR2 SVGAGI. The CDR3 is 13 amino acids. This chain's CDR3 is CASSMIGGSTQYF. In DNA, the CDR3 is TGTGCCAGCAGCATGATTGGAGGGAGTACCCAGTACTTC.

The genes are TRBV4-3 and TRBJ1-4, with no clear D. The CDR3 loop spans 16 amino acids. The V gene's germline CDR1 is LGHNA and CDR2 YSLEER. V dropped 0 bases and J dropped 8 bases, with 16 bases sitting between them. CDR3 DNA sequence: TGCGCCAGCAGCCAAGATTGGGCCAAAGTATACGAAAAACTGTTTTTT. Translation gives CASSQDWAKVYEKLFF.

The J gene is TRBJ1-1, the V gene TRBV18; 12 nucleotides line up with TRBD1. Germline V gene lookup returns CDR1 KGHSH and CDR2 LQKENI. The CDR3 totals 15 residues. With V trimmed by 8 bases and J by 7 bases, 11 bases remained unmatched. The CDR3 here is CASTRGQGAISEAFF. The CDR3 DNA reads TGTGCCAGCACTAGGGGACAGGGGGCGATAAGTGAAGCTTTCTTT.

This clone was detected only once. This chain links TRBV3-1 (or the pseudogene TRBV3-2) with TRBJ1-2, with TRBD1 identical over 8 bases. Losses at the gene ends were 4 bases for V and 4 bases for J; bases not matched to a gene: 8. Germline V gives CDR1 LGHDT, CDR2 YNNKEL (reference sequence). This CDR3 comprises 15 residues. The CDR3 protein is CASSPLDRAGYGYTF. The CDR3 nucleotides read TGTGCCAGCAGCCCCCTGGACAGGGCGGGCTATGGCTACACCTTC.

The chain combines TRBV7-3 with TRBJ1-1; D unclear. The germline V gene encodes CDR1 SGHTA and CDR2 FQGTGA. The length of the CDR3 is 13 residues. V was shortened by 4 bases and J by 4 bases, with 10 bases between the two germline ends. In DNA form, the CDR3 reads TGTGCCAGCAGCTCCACTCGGGTCACTGAAGCTTTCTTT. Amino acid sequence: CASSSTRVTEAFF.

CDR3 DNA: TGTGCCACCAGCAGAGATCCGAGCTCTGAAAAACTGTTTTTT. It codes for CATSRDPSSEKLFF. The V and J genes are TRBV15 and TRBJ1-4; D is undetermined. Trimming removed 0 bases at V and 7 bases at J, with 9 bases between. Germline values: CDR1 LNHNV, CDR2 YYDKDF (reference sequence). This CDR3 is 14 amino acids long.

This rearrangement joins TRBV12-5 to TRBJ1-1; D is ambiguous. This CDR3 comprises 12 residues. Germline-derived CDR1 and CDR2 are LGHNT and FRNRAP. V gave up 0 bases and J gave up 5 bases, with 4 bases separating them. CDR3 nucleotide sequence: TGTGCTAGTGGTTTGGTACGGACTGAAGCTTTCTTT. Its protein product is CASGLVRTEAFF.

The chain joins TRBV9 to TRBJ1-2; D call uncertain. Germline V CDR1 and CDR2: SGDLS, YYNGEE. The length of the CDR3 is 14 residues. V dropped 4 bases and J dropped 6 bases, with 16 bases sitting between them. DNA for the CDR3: TGTGCCAGCAGCCCACGGCGCTCAGAGGATGGCTACACCTTC. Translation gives CASSPRRSEDGYTF.

This CDR3 reads CASSSGVSNQPQHF. The CDR3 DNA is TGTGCCAGCAGCTCAGGGGTTAGCAATCAGCCCCAGCATTTT. The rearrangement joins TRBV2 to TRBJ1-5, with D possibly TRBD1 on 6 matching bases. Trimming removed 6 bases at V and 0 bases at J, with 9 bases between. The germline gives CDR1 SNHLY, CDR2 FYNNEI. This CDR3 is 14 amino acids long.

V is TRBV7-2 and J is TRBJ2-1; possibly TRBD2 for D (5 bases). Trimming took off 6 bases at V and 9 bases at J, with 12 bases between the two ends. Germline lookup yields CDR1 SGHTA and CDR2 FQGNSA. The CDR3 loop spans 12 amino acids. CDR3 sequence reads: CASSYGVGEQFF. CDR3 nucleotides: TGTGCCAGCAGTTACGGGGTAGGTGAGCAGTTCTTC.

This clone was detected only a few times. The CDR3: CASYGGARNTIYF. The DNA for the CDR3 is TGTGCCTCCTACGGGGGGGCTCGGAACACCATATATTTT. The chain uses TRBV28 and TRBJ1-3, with D possibly TRBD1 on 6 matching bases. CDR1 is MDHEN and CDR2 is SYDVKM in the germline V gene. The V end was cut by 11 bases, the J end by 7 bases, with 18 bases between. The CDR3 runs to 13 residues. Full variable domain (remainder filled in from reference TRBV28 and TRBJ1-3): DVKVTQSSRYLVKRTGEKVFLECVQDMDHENMFWYRQDPGLGLRLIYFSYDVKMKEKGDIPEGYSVSREKKERFSLILESASTNQTSMYLCASYGGARNTIYFGEGSWLTVV.

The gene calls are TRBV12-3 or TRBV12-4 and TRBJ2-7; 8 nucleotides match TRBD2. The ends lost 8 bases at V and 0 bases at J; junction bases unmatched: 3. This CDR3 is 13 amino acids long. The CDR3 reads CASRGGGSYEQYF. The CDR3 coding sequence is TGTGCCAGCCGGGGGGGCGGCTCCTACGAGCAGTACTTC.

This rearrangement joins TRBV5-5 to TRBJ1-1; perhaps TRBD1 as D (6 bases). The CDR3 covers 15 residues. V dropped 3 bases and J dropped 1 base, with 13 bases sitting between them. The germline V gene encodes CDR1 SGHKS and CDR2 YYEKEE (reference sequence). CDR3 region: CASSSRPTGNTEAFF. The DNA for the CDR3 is TGTGCCAGCAGCTCTCGCCCGACAGGGAACACTGAAGCTTTCTTT. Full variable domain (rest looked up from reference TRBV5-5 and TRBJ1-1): DAGVTQSPTHLIKTRGQQVTLRCSPISGHKSVSWYQQVLGQGPQFIFQYYEKEERGRGNFPDRFSARQFPNYSSELNVNALLLGDSALYLCASSSRPTGNTEAFFGQGTRLTVV.

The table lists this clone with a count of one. The CDR3 reads CASSLPNTPNEQFF. Here the CDR3 DNA reads TGCGCCAGCAGCCTACCTAATACGCCAAATGAGCAGTTCTTC. The rearrangement uses TRBV5-1 and TRBJ2-1; no reliable D call. This CDR3 is 14 amino acids long. V lost 4 bases and J 7 bases, leaving 15 bases between the germline ends. In germline, CDR1 is SGHRS, CDR2 YFSETQ.

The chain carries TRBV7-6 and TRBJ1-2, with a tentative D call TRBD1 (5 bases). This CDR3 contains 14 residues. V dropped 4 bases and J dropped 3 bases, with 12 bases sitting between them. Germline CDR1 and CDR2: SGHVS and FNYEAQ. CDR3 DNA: TGTGCCAGCAGCTCGACGGACAAGTACTATGGCTACACCTTC. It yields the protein CASSSTDKYYGYTF.

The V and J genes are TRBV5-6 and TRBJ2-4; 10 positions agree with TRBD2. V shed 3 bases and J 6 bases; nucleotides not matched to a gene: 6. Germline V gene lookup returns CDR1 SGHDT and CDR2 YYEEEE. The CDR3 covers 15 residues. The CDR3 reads CASSSMGLASNIQYF. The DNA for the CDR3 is TGTGCCAGCAGCTCAATGGGACTAGCGTCAAACATTCAGTACTTC.

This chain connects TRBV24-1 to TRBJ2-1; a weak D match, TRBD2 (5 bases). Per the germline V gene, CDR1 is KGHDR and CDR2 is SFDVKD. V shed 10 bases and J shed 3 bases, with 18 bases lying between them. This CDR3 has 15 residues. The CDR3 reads CATSPSGVDYNEQFF. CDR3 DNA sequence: TGTGCCACATCCCCGAGCGGAGTGGACTACAATGAGCAGTTCTTC.

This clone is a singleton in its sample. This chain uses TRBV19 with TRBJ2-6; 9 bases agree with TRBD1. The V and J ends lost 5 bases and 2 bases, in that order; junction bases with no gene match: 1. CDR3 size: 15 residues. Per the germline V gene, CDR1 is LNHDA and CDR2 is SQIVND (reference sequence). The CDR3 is CASSRQGAGANVLTF. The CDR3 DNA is TGTGCCAGTAGTCGACAGGGGGCTGGGGCCAACGTCCTGACTTTC.

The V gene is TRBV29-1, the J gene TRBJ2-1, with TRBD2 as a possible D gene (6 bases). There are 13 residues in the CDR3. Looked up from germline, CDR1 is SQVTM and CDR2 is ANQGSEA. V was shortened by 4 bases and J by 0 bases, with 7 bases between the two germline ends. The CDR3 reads CSVAGSSYNEQFF. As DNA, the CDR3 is TGCAGCGTTGCCGGGAGCTCCTACAATGAGCAGTTCTTC.

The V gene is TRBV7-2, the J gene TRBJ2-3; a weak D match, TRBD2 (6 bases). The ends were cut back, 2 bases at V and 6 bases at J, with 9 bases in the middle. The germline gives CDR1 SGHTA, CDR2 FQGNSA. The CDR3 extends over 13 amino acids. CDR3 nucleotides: TGTGCCAGCAGCTTAAGCCGGGAGGATACGCAGTATTTT. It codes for CASSLSREDTQYF.

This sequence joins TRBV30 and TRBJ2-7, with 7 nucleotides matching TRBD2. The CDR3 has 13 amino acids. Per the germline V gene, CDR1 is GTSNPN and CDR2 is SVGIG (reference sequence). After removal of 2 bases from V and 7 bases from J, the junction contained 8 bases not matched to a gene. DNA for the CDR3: TGTGCCTGGAGTCGAGGACTAGTGATGGAGCAGTACTTC. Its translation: CAWSRGLVMEQYF.

Written as DNA, the CDR3 is TGTGCCAGCAGCTTAGGGGACTTCGGGACTGAGTACTTC. Translated, it gives CASSLGDFGTEYF. The chain employs TRBV11-2 and TRBJ2-4; TRBD2 is a possible D gene (6 bases). In germline, CDR1 is SGHAT, CDR2 FQNNGV. V was pared by 1 base and J by 14 bases, with 15 bases between. This CDR3 region has 13 residues.

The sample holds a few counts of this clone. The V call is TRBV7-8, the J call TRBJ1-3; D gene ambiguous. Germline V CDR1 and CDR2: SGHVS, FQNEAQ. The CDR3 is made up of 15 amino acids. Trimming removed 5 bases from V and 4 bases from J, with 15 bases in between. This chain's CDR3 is CASSPRLGGGNTIYF. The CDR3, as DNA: TGTGCCAGCAGCCCCAGGCTGGGAGGAGGAAACACCATATATTTT.